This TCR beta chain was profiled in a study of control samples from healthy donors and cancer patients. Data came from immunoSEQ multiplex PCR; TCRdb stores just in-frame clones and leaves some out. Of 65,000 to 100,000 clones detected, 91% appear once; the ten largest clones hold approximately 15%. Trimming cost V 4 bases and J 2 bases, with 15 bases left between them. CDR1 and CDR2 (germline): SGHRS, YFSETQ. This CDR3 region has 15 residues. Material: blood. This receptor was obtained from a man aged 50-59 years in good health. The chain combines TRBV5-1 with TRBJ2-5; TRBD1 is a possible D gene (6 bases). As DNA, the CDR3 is TGCGCCAGCAGCCTACCGGGACAATCACAAGAGACCCAGTACTTC. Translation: CASSLPGQSQETQYF.